This entry lists 12 T cell receptor beta chains sequenced from one sample in a study of CD8+ T cells in alopecia areata. Described treatment: oral pan-JAK inhibitor, 5-10 mg twice daily. RNA, once extracted, was reverse transcribed into cDNA for use as the sequencing template. Generated by immunoSEQ multiplex PCR, the TCRdb table keeps only in-frame clones and is missing some. This sample carries 110,000 or so clones, approximately 51% of them seen once, and the ten largest clones take roughly 3.5%. The sample in question was CD4+ T cells sorted from blood, obtained at week 24, from a patient treated with tofacitinib. Receptors were obtained from a human donor with alopecia areata.

The V and J genes are TRBV7-2 and TRBJ2-3, with 12 positions matching TRBD2. Unmatched junction bases numbered 6, after V lost 1 base and J lost 10 bases. This CDR3 region has 15 residues. The germline V gene has CDR1 SGHTA and CDR2 FQGNSA. The CDR3 loop is CASSLGASGGASQYF. In DNA form, the CDR3 reads TGTGCCAGCAGCTTAGGGGCTAGCGGGGGGGCATCGCAGTATTTT.

The table lists this clone with a count of one. The gene calls are TRBV4-1 and TRBJ2-1; 9 nucleotides agree with TRBD2. CDR1 and CDR2 (germline): MGHRA, YSYEKL. V lost 2 bases and J lost 1; bases outside the gene matches: 3. The CDR3 covers 16 residues. CDR3 DNA sequence: TGCGCCAGCAGCCAAAGCACTAGCGGGTCCTACAATGAGCAGTTCTTC. Its protein is CASSQSTSGSYNEQFF.

This sequence joins TRBV6-6 and TRBJ1-1; possible D gene TRBD1, 5 bases. The CDR3 loop spans 13 amino acids. Germline-derived CDR1 and CDR2 are MNHNY and SVGAGI (reference sequence). Trimming pared 6 bases from V and 4 bases from J, leaving 12 bases between. As DNA, the CDR3 is TGTGCCAGCAGCCCCCCGGGGGGCACTGAAGCTTTCTTT. Translating it yields CASSPPGGTEAFF.

This clone has just one count. This sequence joins TRBV7-9 and TRBJ1-5; D remains unclear. V lost 6 bases and J 0 bases, leaving 6 bases between the germline ends. CDR1 and CDR2 from the germline V gene are SEHNR and FQNEAQ (reference sequence). The CDR3 covers 13 residues. The DNA for the CDR3 is TGTGCCAGCAGTAGTGATAGCAATCAGCCCCAGCATTTT. Encoded protein: CASSSDSNQPQHF.

CDR3 DNA: TGTGCCAGCAGCACTACAGTCTACGAGCAGTACTTC. Translation: CASSTTVYEQYF. This sequence joins TRBV11-2 and TRBJ2-7, with D hard to call. Germline CDR1 is SGHAT and CDR2 is FQNNGV. The CDR3 loop spans 12 amino acids. Trimming left V 5 bases short and J 3 bases short, with 8 bases between.

The chain joins TRBV18 to TRBJ2-7; D remains ambiguous. Trimming shortened V by 6 bases and J by 7 bases, and 16 bases separated the two germline ends. This CDR3 has 13 amino acids. Per germline, CDR1 KGHSH and CDR2 LQKENI. In nucleotides, the CDR3 is TGTGCCAGCTCTCCTGATTCGTTACGGGAGCAGTACTTC. Translated, it gives CASSPDSLREQYF.

V gene TRBV4-1 combines with J gene TRBJ1-2, with 7 nucleotides matching TRBD1. Germline CDR1 is MGHRA and CDR2 is YSYEKL. CDR3 length equals 16 residues. Losses at the gene ends were 1 base for V and 1 base for J; bases not matched to a gene: 6. CDR3: CASSQVSGGVNYGYTF. The CDR3 DNA sequence: TGCGCCAGCAGCCAAGTTTCAGGGGGAGTTAACTATGGCTACACCTTC.

The V call is TRBV25-1, the J call TRBJ2-1, with D perhaps TRBD1 (6 bases). V was trimmed by 4 bases and J by 9 bases, leaving 16 bases between them. The CDR3 covers 14 residues. The V gene's germline CDR1 is MGHDK and CDR2 SYGVNS. The CDR3, as DNA: TGTGCCAGCAGTGCTACTAGGGGGACGCGTGAGCAGTTCTTC. It yields the protein CASSATRGTREQFF.

This sequence joins TRBV2 and TRBJ2-1; 11 bases map to TRBD2. The V and J ends lost 4 bases and 2 bases, in that order; junction bases with no gene match: 4. Germline CDR1 is SNHLY and CDR2 is FYNNEI. The CDR3 is made up of 16 amino acids. This CDR3 reads CASSGELAGAYNEQFF. In DNA form, the CDR3 reads TGTGCCAGCAGTGGTGAACTAGCGGGGGCCTACAATGAGCAGTTCTTC.

The rearrangement joins TRBV6-6 to TRBJ2-5; D is ambiguous. V was trimmed by 0 bases and J by 2 bases, leaving 7 bases between them. The germline gives CDR1 MNHNY, CDR2 SVGAGI (reference sequence). The length of the CDR3 is 14 residues. The CDR3: CASSYSGSQETQYF. The DNA of the CDR3 is TGTGCCAGCAGTTACTCGGGCTCACAAGAGACCCAGTACTTC.

This chain connects TRBV29-1 to TRBJ2-2; the D is unclear. V dropped 2 bases and J dropped 6 bases, with 7 bases sitting between them. CDR3 length: 12 residues. CDR1 is SQVTM, CDR2 ANQGSEA, per germline. CDR3 in DNA: TGCAGCGTTGAACCCTCCCCCGGGGAGCTGTTTTTT. Protein: CSVEPSPGELFF.

The chain has TRBV7-2 and TRBJ2-5; D not resolved. The CDR3 loop spans 12 amino acids. Germline V gene data show CDR1 as SGHTA and CDR2 as FQGNSA. The ends were cut back, 5 bases at V and 1 base at J, with 5 bases in the middle. The CDR3 loop reads CASSALQETQYF. CDR3 nucleotide sequence: TGTGCCAGCAGCGCCCTCCAAGAGACCCAGTACTTC.